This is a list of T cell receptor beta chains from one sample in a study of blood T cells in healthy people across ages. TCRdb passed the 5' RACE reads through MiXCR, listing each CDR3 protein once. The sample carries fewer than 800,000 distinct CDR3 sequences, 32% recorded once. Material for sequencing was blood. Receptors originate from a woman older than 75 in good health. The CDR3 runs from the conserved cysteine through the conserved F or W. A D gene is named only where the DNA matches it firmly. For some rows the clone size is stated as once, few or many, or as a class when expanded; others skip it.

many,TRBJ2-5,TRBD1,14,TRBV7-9,TGTGCCAGCAGTTCAACAGGGGGCCAAGAGACCCAGTACTTC,CASSSTGGQETQYF
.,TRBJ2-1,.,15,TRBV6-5,TGTGCCAGCAGGGCAGGGTACGGGATCTACGATGAGCAGTTCTTC,CASRAGYGIYDEQFF
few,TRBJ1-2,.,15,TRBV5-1,TGCGCCAGCAGCTTGGGCCTTGGACCTCACCGAGGCTACACCTTC,CASSLGLGPHRGYTF
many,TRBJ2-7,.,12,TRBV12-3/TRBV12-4,TGTGCCAGCAGTCAGGGGACACCCAAAGGGTACTTC,CASSQGTPKGYF
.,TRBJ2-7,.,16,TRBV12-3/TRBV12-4,TGTGCCAGCAGTCCCCACGGCGACCTGGTAGGCTACGAGCAGTACTTC,CASSPHGDLVGYEQYF
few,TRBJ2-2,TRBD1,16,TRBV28,TGTGCCAGCAGTAGCCCCGGGACAGGGGTAGCCGGGGAGCTGTTTTTT,CASSSPGTGVAGELFF
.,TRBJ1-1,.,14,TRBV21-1,TGTGCCAGCAGTGCAGGGGGCATGAACACTGAAGCTTTCTTT,CASSAGGMNTEAFF
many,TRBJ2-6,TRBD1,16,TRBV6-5,TGTGCCAGCAGTCAACAACAGGGGCCTGGGGCCAACGTCCTGACTTTC,CASSQQQGPGANVLTF
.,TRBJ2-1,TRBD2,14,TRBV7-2,TGTGCCAGCAGCTTGAGCGGGGGGGCCTATGAGCAGTTCTTC,CASSLSGGAYEQFF
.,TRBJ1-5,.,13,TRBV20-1,TGCAGTGCTAGCGACAGGACCGATCAGCCCCAGCATTTT,CSASDRTDQPQHF
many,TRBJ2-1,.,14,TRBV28,TGTGCCAGCAGTCCTAGGGCGGCGGTTTGGAAGCAGTTCTTC,CASSPRAAVWKQFF
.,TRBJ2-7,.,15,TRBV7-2,TGTGCCAGCAGCCGCTCGTTCAGGGATTCATACGAGCAGTACTTC,CASSRSFRDSYEQYF
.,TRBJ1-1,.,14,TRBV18,TGTGTCAGCTCGTACAGGGCCGCGAACACTGAAGCTTTCTTT,CVSSYRAANTEAFF
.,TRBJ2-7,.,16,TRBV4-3,TGCGCCAGCAGCCAAGATCGGACTCCGGGCTCCTACGAGCAGTACTTC,CASSQDRTPGSYEQYF
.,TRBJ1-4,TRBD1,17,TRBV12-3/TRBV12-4,TGTACCACCGGATTTTATGCCGGGACAGGTATATTTATGGAACTGTTTTTT,CTTGFYAGTGIFMELFF
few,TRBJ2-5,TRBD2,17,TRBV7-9,TGTGCCAGCAGCTCCTGTTCGGGACTAGCGGGGGGGAACAAGCAGTACTTC,CASSSCSGLAGGNKQYF
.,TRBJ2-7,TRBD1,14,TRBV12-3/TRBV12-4,TGTGCCAGCAGTTTTACGGACAGGTTCTACGAGCAGTACTTC,CASSFTDRFYEQYF
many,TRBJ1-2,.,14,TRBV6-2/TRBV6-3,TGTGCCAGCAGTCCACGATCCTTTTTCTATGGCTACACCTTC,CASSPRSFFYGYTF
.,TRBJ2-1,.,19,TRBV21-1,TGTGCCAGCAGCAAAAGGGAGATCCCAGGGCGGGGGGGCGTGGATGAGCAGTTCTTC,CASSKREIPGRGGVDEQFF
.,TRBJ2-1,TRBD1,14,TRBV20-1,TGCAGTGCAAAACAGGGGGGTTTTATCGATGAGCAGTTCTTC,CSAKQGGFIDEQFF
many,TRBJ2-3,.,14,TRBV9,TGTGCCAGCAGCGTCCGCACATCCCCGGATACGCAGTATTTT,CASSVRTSPDTQYF
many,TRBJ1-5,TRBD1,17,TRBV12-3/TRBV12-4,TGTGCCAGCAGCCGAGACAGGGGCCGGGTGAGCAATCAGCCCCAGCATTTT,CASSRDRGRVSNQPQHF
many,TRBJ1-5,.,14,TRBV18,TGTGCCAGCAGCCCGCCCGGCGGTTATCAGCCCCAGCATTTT,CASSPPGGYQPQHF
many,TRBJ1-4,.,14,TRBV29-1,TGCAGCGTTGAAGCGGCAGGGGAAGTTGAAAAACTGTTTTTT,CSVEAAGEVEKLFF
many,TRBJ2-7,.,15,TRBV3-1,TGTGCCAGCAGCCAAGATGCGAGGGGCTGGCGGGAGCAGTACTTC,CASSQDARGWREQYF
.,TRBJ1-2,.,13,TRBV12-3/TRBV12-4,TGTGCCAGCAGTTCCGACAGGACCTATGGCTACACCTTC,CASSSDRTYGYTF